The entry below gives a single TCR beta chain sequence along with its context. The data were taken from a study of technical replicates of blood from several donors. The assay was immunoSEQ multiplex PCR, and TCRdb's table has in-frame clones only and misses some. Seen here are 50,000 to 70,000 clones, around nine tenths observed once, and the top ten hold approximately 4.7%. The germline V and J ends were trimmed by 3 bases and 5 bases, with 14 bases remaining between them. The CDR3 is made up of 15 amino acids. CDR1 MDHEN and CDR2 SYDVKM come from the germline V gene. The receptor was isolated from a human donor in good health. Some clones in this sample may be carry-over from other donors' samples. The sample taken for sequencing was PBMCs. The genes are TRBV28 and TRBJ2-1; a weak D match, TRBD2 (5 bases). In DNA, the CDR3 is TGTGCCAGCAGTTTTCGGGGTAGAATTAACAATGAGCAGTTCTTC. Its protein product is CASSFRGRINNEQFF.